These T cell receptor beta chains were read from a single sample in a study of blood T cell repertoires in COVID-19. The method was immunoSEQ multiplex PCR; TCRdb's version includes in-frame clones alone and lacks a portion of them. In the table there are 200,000 to 250,000 clones, around 92% of which are singletons. Input material: peripheral blood. These receptor sequences come from a man aged 30 to 39 with acute or convalescent COVID-19. The CDR3 runs from the conserved cysteine through the conserved F or W. The D gene is left open where the match is weak. Only part of the rows carry a size: once, few, many, or a class if the clone is expanded.

>-|TRBV5-4|-|TRBJ2-5
TGTGCCAGCAGCTTAGGGACGGGGGAGCTAGAGACCCAGTACTTC
CASSLGTGELETQYF
>TRBD1|TRBV5-3|-|TRBJ2-2
TGTGCCAGAAGCCGACCGGTCCAGGGGGACACCGGGGAGCTGTTTTTT
CARSRPVQGDTGELFF
>-|TRBV28|-|TRBJ1-2
TGTGCCAGCCTCGCCGGGGTCGCGGGCTACACCTTC
CASLAGVAGYTF
>TRBD2|TRBV7-9|-|TRBJ2-3
TGTGCCAGCAGCCCGGGGAGCGGGGGATCCTCCTTTAGCACAGATACGCAGTATTTT
CASSPGSGGSSFSTDTQYF
>TRBD2|TRBV11-1|-|TRBJ2-1
TGTGCCAGCAGCCCCAAAGCGGGGGGGCCCTACAATGAGCAGTTCTTC
CASSPKAGGPYNEQFF
>TRBD1|TRBV18|-|TRBJ2-1
TGTGCCAGCTCACTATATACTAGACAGGGTATCGGCAATGAGCAGTTCTTC
CASSLYTRQGIGNEQFF
>TRBD1|TRBV14|-|TRBJ1-3
TGTGCCAGCAGAACTACAGGGGTCGGAAACACCATATATTTT
CASRTTGVGNTIYF
>-|TRBV19|-|TRBJ2-3
TGTGCCAGTACTCGGAGGGGGGGAATTTACACAGATACGCAGTATTTT
CASTRRGGIYTDTQYF
>-|TRBV4-1|few|TRBJ1-5
TGCGCCAGCAGCCAAGATACTAGGAACTATCAGCCCCAGCATTTT
CASSQDTRNYQPQHF
>TRBD1|TRBV2|few|TRBJ1-2
TGTGCCAGCAGACAATCCGGGACAGGGAATTATGGCTACACCTTC
CASRQSGTGNYGYTF
>-|TRBV30|-|TRBJ1-5
TGTGCCTGTAGCAGGGGTCTCAATCAGCCCCAGCATTTT
CACSRGLNQPQHF
>-|TRBV18|-|TRBJ1-4
TGTGCCAGCTCACCGCAGGGTGATGAAAAACTGTTTTTT
CASSPQGDEKLFF
>-|TRBV28|-|TRBJ2-3
TGTGCCAGCAGTTTAATGGTCACTAGCACAGATACGCAGTATTTT
CASSLMVTSTDTQYF
>-|TRBV28|few|TRBJ2-7
TGTGCCATCCAACAGGGTAGCTCCTACGAGCAGTACTTC
CAIQQGSSYEQYF
>TRBD1|TRBV29-1|-|TRBJ2-7
TGCAGCGTTGTATCCGGGACAGGTCTGCACGGGCAGTACTTC
CSVVSGTGLHGQYF
>TRBD1|TRBV10-1|-|TRBJ2-7
TGCGCCAGCAGTGGTACTGTGGGACAGGGACTATACGAGCAGTACTTC
CASSGTVGQGLYEQYF
>TRBD1|TRBV19|-|TRBJ1-2
TGTGCCAGTACCCTGAGGGGACAGAATGTCGCAAACTATGGCTACACCTTC
CASTLRGQNVANYGYTF
>TRBD1|TRBV18|once|TRBJ1-5
TGTGCCAGCTCTCAGACAGGGTTCAATCAGCCCCAGCATTTT
CASSQTGFNQPQHF
>-|TRBV5-4|-|TRBJ1-6
TGTGCCAGCAACCACCTCCCCGGGGGTCGGGATAATTCACCCCTCCACTTT
CASNHLPGGRDNSPLHF
>-|TRBV4-1|once|TRBJ2-1
TGCGCCAGCAGCCAGGAGGGTTTTGCTAATGAGCAGTTCTTC
CASSQEGFANEQFF
>TRBD1|TRBV28|-|TRBJ1-2
TGTGCCAGCAGTTTTATTGGGACAGGGAATCACACCTTC
CASSFIGTGNHTF
>-|TRBV30|-|TRBJ2-3
TGTGCCTGGAGTCGAGGCGGGGGCACAGATACGCAGTATTTT
CAWSRGGGTDTQYF
>TRBD1|TRBV19|-|TRBJ1-6
TGTGCCACCCGGGACAGGGATTTTTCACCCCTCCACTTT
CATRDRDFSPLHF
>-|TRBV4-1|-|TRBJ1-3
TGCGCCAGCAGCCAAGTTCAGCGGAATAGAAACACCATATATTTT
CASSQVQRNRNTIYF
>TRBD2|TRBV10-3|-|TRBJ2-3
TGTGCCATCAGTGAGTCTCGACTAGCGGGAGAAGATACGCAGTATTTT
CAISESRLAGEDTQYF
>-|TRBV5-4|-|TRBJ2-1
TGTGCCAGCAGCTTGGACAGCAGCTCCTACAATGAGCAGTTCTTC
CASSLDSSSYNEQFF
>-|TRBV28|few|TRBJ1-1
TGTGCCAGCAGGTCAGGGGTAACTGAAGCTTTCTTT
CASRSGVTEAFF
>-|TRBV5-1|-|TRBJ2-3
TGCGCCAGCCTACAAAACAGGGCCCCAGATACGCAGTATTTT
CASLQNRAPDTQYF
>TRBD1|TRBV13|once|TRBJ2-7
TGTGCCAGCAGCACAGCCGGGACAGGATACGAGCAGTACTTC
CASSTAGTGYEQYF
>TRBD1|TRBV28|-|TRBJ1-2
TGTGCCACCCGACAGGGTCCTGCTAACTATGGCTACACCTTC
CATRQGPANYGYTF
>TRBD1|TRBV7-8|-|TRBJ1-5
TGTGCCAGCAGCCACCGCCGACAGGGTAGCAATCAGCCCCAGCATTTT
CASSHRRQGSNQPQHF
>TRBD1|TRBV20-1|-|TRBJ1-5
TGCAGTGCTAGTGGGTCTCCGGGCAGGGGGCTAGGTCAGCCCCAGCATTTT
CSASGSPGRGLGQPQHF